Listed below are T cell receptor beta chains from one sample, sequenced in a study of T cell repertoires in cytomegalovirus infection. These TCRs are of unknown antigen specificity. TCRdb re-derived calls from the reads in MiXCR, one entry per CDR3 protein. Here the sample spans around 360,000 distinct CDR3 sequences, about 35% being singletons. The sample in question was cultured PBMCs, obtained from culture after CMV antigen stimulation. These receptors all come from a human donor in good health (CMV status not recorded). Some clones in this sample may be carry-over from other donors' samples. Each CDR3 is given with its conserved first and last residue. The D gene is left open where the match is weak. Some rows mark clone size as missing; the rest say once, few, many or name a class of expanded clone.

J gene,clone size,V gene,D gene,CDR3 DNA,CDR3 protein
TRBJ1-1,NA,TRBV19,TRBD1,TGTGCCAGTAGTTTCCCGGGACAGGGTGCCACTGAAGCTTTCTTT,CASSFPGQGATEAFF
TRBJ2-3,NA,TRBV11-2,NA,TGTCCCAGCAGCATGAGACCGGCTGGGCGCGGGGTGGGGCAGTATTTT,CPSSMRPAGRGVGQYF
TRBJ2-1,NA,TRBV7-3,TRBD2,TGTGCCAGCAGCTGGAGCGGGGGTTACAATGAGCAGTTCTTC,CASSWSGGYNEQFF
TRBJ1-1,NA,TRBV3-1,NA,TGTGCCAGCAGCACAGAGGGGCCGATGAACACTGAAGCTTTCTTT,CASSTEGPMNTEAFF
TRBJ2-6,NA,TRBV6-2/TRBV6-3,NA,TGTGCCAGCAGTTACGGTGGAGGGATTGGGGCCAACGTCCTGACTTTC,CASSYGGGIGANVLTF
TRBJ2-7,NA,TRBV12-3/TRBV12-4,TRBD2,TGTGCCAGCAGTAACCCTAGCGGGAGTGCCCCCTACGAGCAGTACTTC,CASSNPSGSAPYEQYF
TRBJ1-2,NA,TRBV19,NA,TGTGCCAGTAGTCGGGACGGACAGTTCTATGGCTACACCTTC,CASSRDGQFYGYTF
TRBJ2-3,NA,TRBV9,NA,TGTGCCAGCAGCGCCCCAGCGGGCCTTAGCACAGATACGCAGTATTTT,CASSAPAGLSTDTQYF
TRBJ2-7,NA,TRBV11-2,NA,TGTGCCAGCAGCTCGTACAGGGCCTACGAGCAGTACTTC,CASSSYRAYEQYF
TRBJ2-7,NA,TRBV4-1,TRBD2,TGCGCCAGCAGCCAACTCGGACTAGCCGAAACCTACGAGCAGTACTTC,CASSQLGLAETYEQYF
TRBJ2-7,few,TRBV19,NA,TGTGCCAGTAGTAACCCCGGACAGAACTACGAGCAGTACTTC,CASSNPGQNYEQYF
TRBJ2-7,many,TRBV28,TRBD1,TGTGCCAGCAGGCGAACCACAGGGGGCACGTGGGGCGAGCAGTACTTC,CASRRTTGGTWGEQYF
TRBJ2-1,NA,TRBV5-1,NA,TGCGCCAGCAGCTTGGTGGGAGAACCCTACAATGAGCAGTTCTTC,CASSLVGEPYNEQFF
TRBJ1-6,NA,TRBV9,NA,TGTGCCAGCAGCGTAGAAGGAATCTATAATTCACCCCTCCACTTT,CASSVEGIYNSPLHF
TRBJ1-2,NA,TRBV27,NA,TGTGCCAGCAGTTCGGCGGGACACCTTAACTATGGCTACACCTTC,CASSSAGHLNYGYTF
TRBJ2-2,NA,TRBV4-3,TRBD2,TGCGCCAGCACCCCCGTCGGGGGGTCGAACACCGGGGAGCTGTTTTTT,CASTPVGGSNTGELFF
TRBJ1-6,few,TRBV7-9,NA,TGTGCCAGCAGTATCGGGGATTCACCCCTCCACTTT,CASSIGDSPLHF
TRBJ2-3,once,TRBV10-3,NA,TGTGCCATCAGTGCGCGGGGCAGCACAGATACGCAGTATTTT,CAISARGSTDTQYF
TRBJ2-7,NA,TRBV7-9,NA,TGTGCCAGCAGCAAACCGGTGGGGGGATTCTACGAGCAGTACTTC,CASSKPVGGFYEQYF
TRBJ2-1,NA,TRBV6-2/TRBV6-3,TRBD2,TGTGCCAGCAAAATTCTAGGGACTAGCGGGAGCAATGAGCAGTTCTTC,CASKILGTSGSNEQFF
TRBJ2-3,many,TRBV7-3,TRBD2,TGTGCCAGCAGCCTTACTAGCGCTAGCACAGATACGCAGTATTTT,CASSLTSASTDTQYF
TRBJ1-3,NA,TRBV20-1,NA,TGCAGTGCTAGAAGGGACGGAGGTGTCTCTGGAAACACCATATATTTT,CSARRDGGVSGNTIYF
TRBJ2-1,NA,TRBV4-1,TRBD1,TGCGCCAGCAGCCAAGATCCGGGACAGTACTACAATGAGCAGTTCTTC,CASSQDPGQYYNEQFF
TRBJ1-1,many,TRBV20-1,NA,TGCAGTGCTAGTACGGGAAGCGGACACCTGAACACTGAAGCTTTCTTT,CSASTGSGHLNTEAFF
TRBJ2-2,few,TRBV7-6,TRBD2,TGTGCCAGCAGCTTAGGTCGGGGACTAGCGACGAACACCGGGGAGCTGTTTTTT,CASSLGRGLATNTGELFF
TRBJ2-3,NA,TRBV12-3/TRBV12-4,TRBD2,TGTGCCAGCAGTTTACTACTAGCGGGAGATACGCGGTATTTT,CASSLLLAGDTRYF
TRBJ2-4,NA,TRBV7-2,NA,TGTGCCAGCAGCTTAGGCGGGCCTGGAAACATTCAGTACTTC,CASSLGGPGNIQYF
TRBJ1-1,NA,TRBV19,TRBD1,TGTGCCAGTAGCCCTGGTGCAGGGGGCTTTGCTGAAGCTTTCTTT,CASSPGAGGFAEAFF
TRBJ1-1,NA,TRBV11-2,NA,TGTGCCAGCAGCTTCCCTGGGGGGGAGGTCACTGAAGCTTTCTTT,CASSFPGGEVTEAFF
TRBJ2-2,NA,TRBV7-7,NA,TGTGCCAGCACCCCTTACGAGGAGTTTACCGGGGAGCTGTTTTTT,CASTPYEEFTGELFF
TRBJ1-2,few,TRBV7-2,NA,TGTGCCAGCACCACCTACGGGGATCAAGGCTATGGCTACACCTTC,CASTTYGDQGYGYTF
TRBJ1-2,NA,TRBV6-2/TRBV6-3,NA,TGTGCCAGCAGTTACGCGGGGAGCAACTATGGCTACACCTTC,CASSYAGSNYGYTF
TRBJ2-7,few,TRBV5-4,TRBD2,TGTGCCAGCAGCACGCCGCGTCTAGCGGGAGTCAACGAGCAGTACTTC,CASSTPRLAGVNEQYF
TRBJ2-1,NA,TRBV29-1,TRBD2,TGCAGCGTTGAGCTAGCGGGAGGGACTTTTTATGAGCAGTTCTTC,CSVELAGGTFYEQFF
TRBJ2-3,few,TRBV7-6,TRBD2,TGTGCTAGCAGCAATTGGACTAGCGGGCCTGTGTATACGCAGTATTTT,CASSNWTSGPVYTQYF
TRBJ1-5,NA,TRBV6-8,TRBD1,TGTGCCAGCAGGGGGACAGGGACTGGTGTGGCGAATCAGCCCCAGCATTTT,CASRGTGTGVANQPQHF
TRBJ2-5,many,TRBV7-2,NA,TGTGCCAGCAGACGTGGAGGGCCGGAGACCCAGTACTTC,CASRRGGPETQYF